Sequencing of this T cell receptor (beta chain) was carried out in a study of cytomegalovirus exposure and HLA in healthy donors. The CDR3 extends over 14 amino acids. V lost 2 bases and J 2 bases, leaving 10 bases between the germline ends. The PCR employed 60 Vbeta primers together with 13 Jbeta primers. TCRdb keeps only in-frame clones here, not all; method: immunoSEQ multiplex PCR. This table holds roughly 13,000 clones, roughly 60% found once. The J gene is TRBJ2-7, the V gene TRBV6-7; D not resolved. TRBV6-7 is recorded as an ORF, its role being uncertain. The sample consisted of PBMCs. This TCR came from a woman in her forties or fifties in good health and CMV-seropositive. CDR3 in DNA: TGTGCCAGCAGTTACCGCGGTTGCACCTACGAGCAGTACTTC. It codes for CASSYRGCTYEQYF.